Described below is a single TCR beta chain sequence and its context. The data were obtained in a study of blood T cell repertoires in COVID-19. Study context: Sites across the United States, Italy and Spain contributed samples from acute and convalescent COVID-19. T cells, B-cell-depleted T cells, or PBMCs supplied cDNA or gDNA.

The authors' processing: Researchers report that nucleated cell counts were estimated from reference gene primer amplification. TCRdb's table, derived via immunoSEQ multiplex PCR, lists solely in-frame clones and lacks some. V and J calls and clone size are those listed in that table; D and trimming were worked out from the DNA. The sample lists 210,000 or so clones; 84% were seen once. CDR1 is MNHEY and CDR2 is SMNVEV in the germline V gene (reference sequence). The CDR3 runs 16 residues. J gave up 10 bases and V 5 bases, and 16 bases lay outside the gene matches. The sample was peripheral blood. The sequence was obtained from a human donor in a cohort sampled during active COVID-19. This chain connects TRBV27 to TRBJ2-1; TRBD2 agrees at 8 bases. The chain's CDR3 is CASSLLAGGMGIEQFF. CDR3 DNA: TGTGCCAGCAGTCTCCTAGCGGGCGGAATGGGTATCGAGCAGTTCTTC.